Listed here are 24 T cell receptor beta chains from one sample, sequenced in a study of cytomegalovirus exposure and HLA in healthy donors. The PCR employed 60 Vbeta primers together with 13 Jbeta primers. Measured with immunoSEQ multiplex PCR; TCRdb has only the in-frame clones, and not every one. The sample has some 120,000 clones, 65% to 90% seen once; the top ten hold about 11%. The specimen was PBMCs. These receptors came from a male donor in good health and CMV-seropositive.

The V gene is TRBV19, the J gene TRBJ2-6; TRBD2 is a possible D gene (5 bases). The CDR3 consists of 14 residues. Germline values: CDR1 LNHDA, CDR2 SQIVND (reference sequence). Trimming took 10 bases from V and 0 from J, leaving 10 bases between them. The CDR3 protein is CATGLSSGANVLTF. The CDR3 bases are TGTGCCACCGGACTCTCCTCTGGGGCCAACGTCCTGACTTTC.

The chain employs TRBV6-5 and TRBJ1-2; D possibly corresponds to TRBD1 (5 bases). The CDR3 has 14 amino acids. V shed 6 bases and J shed 4 bases, with 15 bases lying between them. Per germline, CDR1 MNHEY and CDR2 SVGAGI. As DNA, the CDR3 is TGTGCCAGCAGCTCGGGACGGGGACTCTATGGCTACACCTTC. Its protein is CASSSGRGLYGYTF.

The V call is TRBV28, the J call TRBJ2-7, with D unclear. The CDR3 totals 11 residues. V lost 4 bases and J 4 bases, leaving 5 bases between the germline ends. Germline V gene data show CDR1 as MDHEN and CDR2 as SYDVKM. The CDR3, as DNA: TGTGCCAGCAGTTCCTCTTACGAGCAGTACTTC. Translation gives CASSSSYEQYF. Full variable domain (rest looked up from reference TRBV28 and TRBJ2-7): DVKVTQSSRYLVKRTGEKVFLECVQDMDHENMFWYRQDPGLGLRLIYFSYDVKMKEKGDIPEGYSVSREKKERFSLILESASTNQTSMYLCASSSSYEQYFGPGTRLTVT.

This clone was observed a single time. The V gene is TRBV6-4, the J gene TRBJ1-5; the D gene is possibly TRBD1 (5 bases). This CDR3 spans 13 amino acids. Germline V gene sequence: CDR1 MRHNA, CDR2 SNTAGT. V was shortened by 4 bases and J by 8 bases, with 12 bases between the two germline ends. Here the CDR3 reads CASSVNGGEPQHF. CDR3 coding DNA: TGTGCCAGCAGTGTCAATGGGGGGGAGCCCCAGCATTTT.

The chain combines TRBV9 with TRBJ2-5, with a tentative D call TRBD1 (5 bases). The J call may be incorrect, as the DNA end agrees better with TRBJ2-7. The CDR3 covers 14 residues. From germline, CDR1 is SGDLS and CDR2 YYNGEE. The CDR3 nucleotides read TGTGCCAGCAGCGTAGCTACAGGCTCCTACGAGCAGTACTTC. This gives the protein CASSVATGSYEQYF.

This clone showed up just once. The chain joins TRBV5-1 to TRBJ2-7, with TRBD2 matching over 9 bases. CDR1 and CDR2 from the germline V gene are SGHRS and YFSETQ. This CDR3 comprises 15 residues. The trim removed 4 bases at V and 2 bases at J, leaving 7 bases unmatched. The CDR3 is CASSTTAGGAYEQYF. CDR3 DNA sequence: TGCGCCAGCAGCACGACAGCGGGAGGTGCCTACGAGCAGTACTTC.

The chain carries TRBV27 and TRBJ2-3, with 11 bases aligning to TRBD2. Unmatched junction bases numbered 6, after V lost 4 bases and J lost 3 bases. The CDR3 runs to 16 residues. Germline CDR1 reads MNHEY; CDR2 reads SMNVEV (reference sequence). In nucleotides, the CDR3 is TGTGCCAGCAGTTCTCTACTAGCGGGAGTAACAGATACGCAGTATTTT. Protein: CASSSLLAGVTDTQYF.

The rearrangement uses TRBV5-4 and TRBJ1-2, with D possibly being TRBD1 (5 bases). The CDR3 consists of 14 residues. Germline CDR1 is SGHNT and CDR2 is YYREEE (reference sequence). Trimming shortened V by 0 bases and J by 8 bases, and 14 bases separated the two germline ends. The CDR3 nucleotides read TGTGCCAGCAGCTTGGGGCAGGGAGGTGACGGCTACACCTTC. Encoded protein: CASSLGQGGDGYTF.

This chain connects TRBV28 to TRBJ2-5; TRBD2 agrees at 11 bases. The V gene end was trimmed by 2 bases and the J gene end by 5 bases; junction bases not matched to a gene: 7. The germline V gene has CDR1 MDHEN and CDR2 SYDVKM. CDR3 size: 16 residues. CDR3 DNA: TGTGCCAGCAGTTTACGGCTAGCGGGAGGACAGGAGACCCAGTACTTC. Residues: CASSLRLAGGQETQYF.

This chain uses TRBV9 with TRBJ2-5; D perhaps matches TRBD2 (6 bases). Per germline, CDR1 SGDLS and CDR2 YYNGEE. The ends were cut back, 7 bases at V and 5 bases at J, with 15 bases in the middle. This CDR3 region has 13 residues. As DNA, the CDR3 is TGTGCCAGCGGTAGCGGACCCAGGGAGACCCAGTACTTC. This sequence encodes CASGSGPRETQYF.

V gene TRBV27 combines with J gene TRBJ1-2; tentatively, D is TRBD1 (5 bases). The CDR3 is 16 residues long. Germline V gene sequence: CDR1 MNHEY, CDR2 SMNVEV (reference sequence). V was cut by 5 bases and J by 6 bases, with 22 bases left in between. CDR3: CASSPSPGEVFHGYTF. Written as DNA, the CDR3 is TGTGCCAGCAGTCCCTCCCCGGGGGAGGTATTTCATGGCTACACCTTC.

With respect to this clone: Sequence at one end of the junction differs from germline and may be a read error. The chain combines TRBV28 with TRBJ2-5; the match to TRBD2 covers 8 bases. Germline V gene lookup returns CDR1 MDHEN and CDR2 SYDVKM. The CDR3 sequence is 15 residues long. The CDR3 here is CASSSRSGGQEAQYF. Here the CDR3 DNA reads TGTGCCAGCAGTTCCAGGAGCGGGGGCCAAGAGGCCCAGTACTTC.

The chain combines TRBV27 with TRBJ1-6; D possibly corresponds to TRBD1 (6 bases). The CDR3 runs to 14 residues. The germline CDR1 and CDR2 sequences are MNHEY and SMNVEV (reference sequence). Trimming stripped 6 bases from V and 7 bases from J, with 13 bases between. CDR3 in amino acids: CASRPTGNNSPLHF. The CDR3 DNA sequence: TGTGCCAGCAGGCCAACAGGGAACAATTCACCCCTCCACTTT.

This chain uses TRBV7-2 with TRBJ2-2, with D maybe TRBD1 (6 bases). In germline, CDR1 is SGHTA, CDR2 FQGNSA. The CDR3 is 17 residues long. V was cut by 5 bases and J by 6 bases, with 22 bases left in between. CDR3 sequence reads: CASSQRAGTNSAGELFF. CDR3 in DNA: TGTGCCAGCAGCCAAAGAGCCGGGACAAATAGTGCCGGGGAGCTGTTTTTT. Using reference TRBV7-2 and TRBJ2-2 for the parts outside the CDR3, the full variable domain is GAGVSQSPSNKVTEKGKDVELRCDPISGHTALYWYRQSLGQGLEFLIYFQGNSAPDKSGLPSDRFSAERTGGSVSTLTIQRTQQEDSAVYLCASSQRAGTNSAGELFFGEGSRLTVL.

The CDR3 is CASSFGDYSTDTQYF. The CDR3 DNA reads as TGCGCCAGCAGCTTTGGAGACTATAGCACAGATACGCAGTATTTT. The rearrangement uses TRBV5-1 and TRBJ2-3, with D perhaps matching TRBD2 (5 bases). The CDR3 is made up of 15 amino acids. Germline assignment: CDR1 SGHRS and CDR2 YFSETQ. The germline V and J ends were trimmed by 2 bases and 0 bases, with 10 bases remaining between them.

The rearrangement joins TRBV4-1 to TRBJ2-1; TRBD2 is a possible D gene (5 bases). CDR3 size: 16 residues. Germline-derived CDR1 and CDR2 are MGHRA and YSYEKL. Trimming stripped 4 bases from V and 0 bases from J, with 13 bases between. The CDR3 DNA follows: TGCGCCAGCAGCCGGCGAGCGGAAAGCTCCTACAATGAGCAGTTCTTC. It yields the protein CASSRRAESSYNEQFF.

This chain joins TRBV5-4 and TRBJ2-1; no definite D call. CDR1 is SGHNT, CDR2 YYREEE, per germline (reference sequence). The V gene lost 1 base and the J gene lost 7 bases, with 15 bases spanning the gap. There are 15 residues in the CDR3. The CDR3, as DNA: TGTGCCAGCAGCTTGCGTGCGGAGCAAACTAATGAGCAGTTCTTC. It is translated as CASSLRAEQTNEQFF.

The V call is TRBV25-1, the J call TRBJ2-2, with D maybe TRBD2 (6 bases). There are 14 residues in the CDR3. V was cut by 4 bases and J by 4 bases, with 10 bases left in between. CDR1 MGHDK and CDR2 SYGVNS come from the germline V gene. The CDR3 region is CASSASGRTGELFF. DNA for the CDR3: TGTGCCAGCAGTGCCAGCGGGCGCACCGGGGAGCTGTTTTTT.

The chain employs TRBV18 and TRBJ2-3; 14 positions match TRBD2. CDR3 length: 17 amino acids. The V gene end was trimmed by 3 bases and the J gene end by 2 bases; junction bases not matched to a gene: 4. CDR1 and CDR2 from the germline V gene are KGHSH and LQKENI. This CDR3 reads CASSPTSGRENTDTQYF. The CDR3 coding sequence is TGTGCCAGCTCACCGACTAGCGGGAGGGAAAACACAGATACGCAGTATTTT.

Written as DNA, the CDR3 is TGTGCCAGCAGCGCCTCAGAATCCGGGACTAGCGGCGTCGATGAGCAGTTCTTC. Translating it yields CASSASESGTSGVDEQFF. The chain carries TRBV9 and TRBJ2-1, with 11 bases fitting TRBD2. This CDR3 comprises 18 residues. J gave up 8 bases and V 3 bases, and 16 bases lay outside the gene matches. In germline, CDR1 is SGDLS, CDR2 YYNGEE.

V and J are TRBV29-1 and TRBJ1-1; 7 nucleotides agree with TRBD1. V lost 5 bases to trimming and J lost 5 bases; unmatched junction nucleotides: 8. The CDR3 is made up of 13 amino acids. The V gene's germline CDR1 is SQVTM and CDR2 ANQGSEA. CDR3 sequence: CSVSPTGETEAFF. CDR3 sequence (DNA): TGCAGCGTTTCACCTACAGGGGAAACTGAAGCTTTCTTT.

Concerning this clone: This likely comes from a read error, as the CDR3 has no conserved phenylalanine or tryptophan at its end. Because the CDR3's place on the DNA is in doubt, the DNA is left out and the CDR3 is given as listed by TCRdb. This chain joins TRBV5-1 and TRBJ2-7; the table calls TRBD2, which could not be checked here. Germline V gives CDR1 SGHRS, CDR2 YFSETQ. The CDR3 comprises 12 residues, both ends counted. The CDR3 reads CASSPGDYTADL.

J is TRBJ1-4 and V is TRBV14; tentative D call: TRBD1 (5 bases). This CDR3 comprises 16 residues. Germline V gene sequence: CDR1 SGHDN, CDR2 FVKESK. Trimming shortened V by 5 bases and J by 3 bases, and 16 bases separated the two germline ends. The CDR3 DNA sequence: TGTGCCAGCAGCACGTTTGCAGGGATGCCTAATGAAAAACTGTTTTTT. The encoded protein is CASSTFAGMPNEKLFF.

The genes are TRBV27 and TRBJ1-2; TRBD1 agrees at 7 bases. Germline CDR1 and CDR2: MNHEY and SMNVEV (reference sequence). The CDR3 is 15 residues long. V trimming: 6 bases; J trimming: 0 bases; junction bases outside the gene matches: 7. The CDR3 loop reads CASRLDRRANYGYTF. The CDR3, as DNA: TGTGCCAGCAGATTGGACAGGCGAGCTAACTATGGCTACACCTTC.